One and the same sample provided the 17 T cell receptor beta chains below, sequenced in a study of tumor and adjacent non-tumor tissue in lung cancer. TCRbeta libraries were built with three rounds of nested PCR, modified from ARM-PCR. TCRdb recomputed calls from the multiplex PCR reads with MiXCR, one row per CDR3 protein. The data show around 140,000 distinct CDR3 sequences, about 71% seen once. RNA was extracted from bulk tissue without any cell sorting. Sequenced: lung tumor tissue. These receptors all stem from a man between 60 and 70 years old with small cell lung cancer.

Turning to this clonotype: A much bigger clone sits one base away, suggesting this may be a read error. This sequence joins TRBV11-2 and TRBJ2-3, with D possibly being TRBD2 (6 bases). V lost 7 bases and J lost 5, with 19 bases in between. Per the germline V gene, CDR1 is SGHAT and CDR2 is FQNNGV. The CDR3 is 15 amino acids. In DNA form, the CDR3 reads TGTGCCAGCATCATCTTGCGTGGAGCGGGAGATACGCAGTATTTT. Protein product: CASIILRGAGDTQYF.

The table lists this clonotype with many counts. J is TRBJ1-1 and V is TRBV10-3, with D maybe TRBD1 (5 bases). In germline, CDR1 is ENHRY, CDR2 SYGVKD. This CDR3 has 13 residues. V was trimmed by 6 bases and J by 7 bases, leaving 15 bases between them. DNA of the CDR3: TGTGCCATCAGGTCAGGGCAGGCAGATGAAGCTTTCTTT. As protein: CAIRSGQADEAFF.

The chain is built from TRBV9 and TRBJ2-7; TRBD1 agrees at 11 bases. Germline V gene data show CDR1 as SGDLS and CDR2 as YYNGEE. This CDR3 spans 15 amino acids. The V and J ends lost 3 bases and 3 bases, in that order; junction bases with no gene match: 5. The DNA for the CDR3 is TGTGCCAGCAGCGCAGCCGGGACAGGGGGCTACGAGCAGTACTTC. This sequence encodes CASSAAGTGGYEQYF. Looking up the rest from reference TRBV9 and TRBJ2-7 gives the full variable domain: DSGVTQTPKHLITATGQRVTLRCSPRSGDLSVYWYQQSLDQGLQFLIQYYNGEERAKGNILERFSAQQFPDLHSELNLSSLELGDSALYFCASSAAGTGGYEQYFGPGTRLTVT.

With respect to this clonotype: The junction departs from the called germline gene at one end, perhaps through a read error. The CDR3, as DNA: TGTGCCAGCAGTTTTATGACTAGCGGGAGTAGGAGTGAGCAGTTATTC. The encoded protein is CASSFMTSGSRSEQLF. This chain joins TRBV6-2 or TRBV6-3 and TRBJ2-1; TRBD2 matches at 12 bases. Looked up from germline, CDR1 is MNHEY and CDR2 is SVGEGT. CDR3 size: 16 residues.

Worth noting for this clonotype: Without the conserved terminal phenylalanine or tryptophan, this CDR3 likely stems from a read error. Here the CDR3 reads CASSLLARVNNEQFL. CDR3 bases: TGTGCCAGCAGCTTACTTGCCAGGGTTAACAATGAGCAGTTCTTG. The chain joins TRBV7-8 to TRBJ2-1, with D possibly matching TRBD1 (5 bases). Germline V gene lookup returns CDR1 SGHVS and CDR2 FQNEAQ. V shed 2 bases and J shed 5 bases, with 13 bases lying between them. The CDR3 covers 15 residues.

On this clonotype: Relative to the germline gene, one junction end is altered; a read error may explain this. This chain connects TRBV20-1 to TRBJ2-1, with D uncertain. The CDR3 extends over 12 amino acids. Germline V gene data show CDR1 as DFQATT and CDR2 as SNEGSKA (reference sequence). The CDR3 reads CSDRKVRDEQFF. CDR3 DNA: TGCAGTGATAGAAAGGTCCGTGATGAGCAGTTCTTC.

This clonotype was seen just once. A much larger clone sits a single nucleotide away, making a read error possible. This rearrangement joins TRBV10-3 to TRBJ2-2, with 9 bases identical to TRBD1. CDR1 is ENHRY, CDR2 SYGVKD, per germline. The CDR3 consists of 14 residues. After removal of 6 bases from V and 6 bases from J, the junction contained 5 bases not matched to a gene. The CDR3 protein is CAIRWGQGAGELFF. The DNA of the CDR3 is TGTGCCATCAGATGGGGACAGGGTGCCGGGGAGCTGTTTTTT.

Written as DNA, the CDR3 is TGCAGCGGATGGACAGAAGGGCCCCAGTACTTC. Protein sequence: CSGWTEGPQYF. The genes are TRBV29-1 and TRBJ2-5; D may be TRBD1 (6 bases). V was cut by 7 bases and J by 9 bases, with 15 bases left in between. Looked up from germline, CDR1 is SQVTM and CDR2 is ANQGSEA. The CDR3 has 11 amino acids.

A word on this clonotype: A junction boundary mismatches the germline segment, possibly from a read error. The rearrangement joins TRBV11-3 to TRBJ2-1; 14 positions match TRBD2. The length of the CDR3 is 15 residues. Germline V gene data show CDR1 as SGHNT and CDR2 as YENEEA. This CDR3 reads CASSPRTSGRTELFF. DNA for the CDR3: TGTGCCAGTAGCCCCCGGACTAGCGGGAGGACTGAGCTGTTCTTC.

The chain links TRBV12-3 or TRBV12-4 to TRBJ1-5, with D unclear. CDR3 length: 14 amino acids. Between the trimmed V and J ends, which lost 9 bases and 4 bases, there was a span of 16 bases. The CDR3 DNA reads as TGTGCCAGGAGTCGGACGGCCCCGAATCAGCCCCAGCATTTT. Protein: CARSRTAPNQPQHF.

With regard to this clonotype: One junction end does not reproduce the germline sequence, and a read error may be involved. The genes are TRBV11-3 and TRBJ2-1, with 15 bases fitting TRBD2. Germline CDR1 and CDR2: SGHNT and YENEEA. The CDR3 is made up of 15 amino acids. CDR3 protein: CASSPRTSGRDEQFF. The CDR3 nucleotides are TGTGCCAGCAGCCCCCGGACTAGCGGGAGGGATGAGCAGTTTTTC.

Concerning this clonotype itself: A much larger clone lies a single base off, so this may be a read error. The chain couples TRBV29-1 to TRBJ2-5; TRBD1 matches 10 bases. Germline CDR1 is SQVTM and CDR2 is ANQGSEA. The CDR3 has 14 residues. Written as DNA, the CDR3 is TGCGGCGTTAAAACCGGGACAGGGGCGGAGACCCAGTACTTC. Amino acids: CGVKTGTGAETQYF. The full variable domain, with the rest looked up from reference TRBV29-1 and TRBJ2-5, is SAVISQKPSRDICQRGTSLTIQCQVDSQVTMMFWYRQQPGQSLTLIATANQGSEATYESGFVIDKFPISRPNLTFSTLTVSNMSPEDSSIYLCGVKTGTGAETQYFGPGTRLLVL.

This chain connects TRBV7-3 to TRBJ1-1; no clear D gene. Germline V gene lookup returns CDR1 SGHTA and CDR2 FQGTGA. Trimming pared 5 bases from V and 5 bases from J, leaving 12 bases between. The CDR3 has 13 amino acids. CDR3 bases: TGTGCCAGCAGCGGTGGGCCGGGGACTGAAGCTTTCTTT. Amino acid sequence: CASSGGPGTEAFF.

The chain combines TRBV12-3 or TRBV12-4 with TRBJ1-2; possible D gene TRBD1, 5 bases. The V and J ends lost 7 bases and 8 bases respectively, with 14 bases between them. The CDR3 consists of 12 residues. The CDR3 DNA reads TGTGCCAGCACTAATGGGGGTTGGGGCTACACCTTC. As protein: CASTNGGWGYTF.

As to this clonotype: Germline is not matched at one junction end, which may reflect a read error. This sequence joins TRBV20-1 and TRBJ2-3; weak D call: TRBD2 (6 bases). The CDR3 totals 14 residues. In germline, CDR1 is DFQATT, CDR2 SNEGSKA (reference sequence). As DNA, the CDR3 is TGCAGTCCTAGAGGTGGGGACTCAGACCCTGCGCAGTATTTT. Translation gives CSPRGGDSDPAQYF.

The chain has TRBV11-2 and TRBJ2-5, with a possible D match to TRBD1 (6 bases). V lost 5 bases to trimming and J lost 5 bases, with 24 bases between them. Germline V CDR1 and CDR2: SGHAT, FQNNGV. This CDR3 contains 17 residues. The CDR3 DNA reads TGTGCCAGCAGCCCGCCGGGACATCTAGCAAGATGCGAGACCCAGTACTTC. This encodes CASSPPGHLARCETQYF.

The chain combines TRBV19 with TRBJ2-1, with D possibly being TRBD2 (5 bases). The length of the CDR3 is 13 residues. Trimming took 1 base from V and 4 from J, leaving 5 bases between them. Germline lookup yields CDR1 LNHDA and CDR2 SQIVND (reference sequence). The CDR3 DNA follows: TGTGCCAGTAGTATAGGGACTTACAATGAGCAGTTCTTC. It codes for CASSIGTYNEQFF.